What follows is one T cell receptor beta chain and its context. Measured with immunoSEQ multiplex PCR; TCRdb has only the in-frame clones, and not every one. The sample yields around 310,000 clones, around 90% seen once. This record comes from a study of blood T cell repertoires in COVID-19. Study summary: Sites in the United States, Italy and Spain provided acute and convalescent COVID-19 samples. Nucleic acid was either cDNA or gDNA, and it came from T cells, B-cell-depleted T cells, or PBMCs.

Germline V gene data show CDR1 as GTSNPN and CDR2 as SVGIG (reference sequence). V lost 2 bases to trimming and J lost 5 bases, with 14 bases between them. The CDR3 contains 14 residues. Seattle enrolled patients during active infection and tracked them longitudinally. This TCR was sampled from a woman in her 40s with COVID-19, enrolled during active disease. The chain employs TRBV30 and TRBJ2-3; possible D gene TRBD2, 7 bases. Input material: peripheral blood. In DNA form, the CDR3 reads TGTGCCTGGAGTAAAGGGGGGAGGGGAGATACGCAGTATTTT. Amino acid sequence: CAWSKGGRGDTQYF.